The subject of this entry is one T cell receptor beta chain. Its antigen specificity is not known. No qualities accompany the bases; no much larger clone lies one base away. TCRbeta CDR3 regions were amplified from genomic DNA using the immunoSEQ Assay, a bias-controlled multiplex PCR. The paper's data handling went like this. Within the assay, amplification of reference gene primers was used to estimate how many nucleated cells each sample contained. To quantify the absolute abundance of each unique TCRbeta CDR3 rearrangement, sequence reads were collapsed and filtered. For each sample, productive Simpson clonality was calculated as the square root of Simpson's diversity index across productive rearrangements. Imported from immuneACCESS, the table was reduced by TCRdb to in-frame sequences with V and J called. These copies leave out some clones; in studies compared against another copy, an unresolved V gene accounts for under half, and the cause of the remainder is not known. V and J calls and clone size are as listed in that table; D and trimming were resolved from the DNA. This sample holds some 100,000 clones; roughly 88% were observed only once. Roughly 8.3% of the sample lies in the top ten.

Each collaborating institution followed its own protocols to collect whole blood in K2EDTA tubes. For TCRbeta analysis, collaborator samples were shipped as frozen whole blood, as isolated PBMCs, or as DNA extracted from either sample type. The CDR3, cysteine through phenylalanine, is 16 amino acids long. Only the CDR3 portion is preserved as DNA: 48 bases, with reading frame beginning at the first base. CDR1 is given as SGHAT and CDR2 as FQNNGV, both from the germline V gene. V and J are truncated by 3 bases and 3 bases respectively, leaving an intervening sequence of 15 bases. The source of the sample is a study of blood T cell repertoires in COVID-19 (dated by TCRdb to about 2020). About the investigation overall: Collaborator samples came from the United States, Italy and Spain and covered acute and convalescent phases of COVID-19. Deeply sampled blood TCRbeta repertoires from subjects exposed to, actively infected with, or recovered from COVID-19 were included in the dataset. Where available, HLA class I and class II types were obtained from metadata supplied by the sample provider rather than from assay-based typing. The samples were drawn from the first 160 participants of the ongoing ImmuneRACE study and from 1,254 subjects provided by 6 global collaborators. A freely available public database, intended as a resource for researchers studying the immune response to SARS-CoV-2, is where the repertoires were released. Nearly every sample came with metadata listing a de-identified subject ID, COVID-19 status, age in years and sex. The prospective study material was composed of cDNA or gDNA derived from T cells, B-cell-depleted T cells, or PBMCs.

What the study reported, not specific to this receptor: The amount of clinical and demographic metadata varied by source and participant and was provided uncurated.

The sequence came from a woman between 65 and 79 years old with acute or convalescent COVID-19. Sequencing was performed on peripheral blood. The chain joins TRBV11-2 to TRBJ2-1; the D gene is possibly TRBD2, with 6 bases matching. Here the CDR3 is given as CASSFSLSGFYNEQFF. The DNA is TGTGCCAGCAGCTTTTCTTTGAGCGGGTTCTACAATGAGCAGTTCTTC.